This T cell receptor (beta chain) stems from a study of cytomegalovirus exposure and HLA in healthy donors. Study-wide findings and caveats: HLA-A and HLA-B allele assignments for most subjects were reportedly predicted accurately using TCR beta sequences. Analyzed later, most CMV-associated TCR beta chains appeared HLA-restricted. CMV serostatus was the sole immune exposure data available.

PCR involved 60 Vbeta and 13 Jbeta primers. Generated by immunoSEQ multiplex PCR, the TCRdb table keeps only in-frame clones and is missing some. The sample contains around 88,000 clones, 78% of which appear only once. Note on this clone: Its antigen is as yet unknown.

The germline V gene has CDR1 LGHNA and CDR2 YNFKEQ. J was trimmed by 7 bases and V by 3 bases; bases with no gene match: 12. The CDR3 length is 17 residues. V gene TRBV4-2 combines with J gene TRBJ2-1; 10 bases map to TRBD2. The receptor was derived from a woman between 40 and 50 years old in good health and CMV-seropositive. The sequenced material came from PBMCs. CDR3 DNA sequence: TGTGCCAGCAGCCAGGGTTCCGTAGCGGGAGGCGGGAATGAGCAGTTCTTC. Protein sequence: CASSQGSVAGGGNEQFF.